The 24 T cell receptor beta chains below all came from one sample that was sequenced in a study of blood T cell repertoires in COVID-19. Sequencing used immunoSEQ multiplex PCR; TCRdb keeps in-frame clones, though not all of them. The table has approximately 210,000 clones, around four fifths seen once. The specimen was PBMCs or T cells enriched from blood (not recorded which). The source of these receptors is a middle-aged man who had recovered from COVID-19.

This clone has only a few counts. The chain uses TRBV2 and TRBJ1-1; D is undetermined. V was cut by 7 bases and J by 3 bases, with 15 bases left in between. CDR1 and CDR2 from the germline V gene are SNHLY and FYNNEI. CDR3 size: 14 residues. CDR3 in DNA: TGTGCCAGCACGGGTTTCGCGGGGTACACTGAAGCTTTCTTT. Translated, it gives CASTGFAGYTEAFF.

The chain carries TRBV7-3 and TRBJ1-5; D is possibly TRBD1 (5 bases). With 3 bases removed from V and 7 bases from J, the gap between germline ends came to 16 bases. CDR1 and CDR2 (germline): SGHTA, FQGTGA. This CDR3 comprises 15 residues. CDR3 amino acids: CASSFARALKQPQHF. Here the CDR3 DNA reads TGTGCCAGCAGCTTTGCCAGGGCTTTAAAACAGCCCCAGCATTTT.

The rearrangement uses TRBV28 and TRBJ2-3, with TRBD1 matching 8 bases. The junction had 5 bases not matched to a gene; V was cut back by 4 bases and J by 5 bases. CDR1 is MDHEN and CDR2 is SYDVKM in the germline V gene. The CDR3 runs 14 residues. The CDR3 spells CASSSPRGLDTQYF. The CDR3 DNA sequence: TGTGCCAGCAGTTCCCCCAGGGGGCTAGATACGCAGTATTTT.

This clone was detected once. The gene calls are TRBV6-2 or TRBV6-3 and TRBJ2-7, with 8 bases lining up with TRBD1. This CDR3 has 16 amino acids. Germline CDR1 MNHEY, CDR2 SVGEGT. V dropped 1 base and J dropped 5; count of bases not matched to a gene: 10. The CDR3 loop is CASSYLTRGHGNEQYF. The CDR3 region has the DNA TGTGCCAGCAGTTACTTAACCAGGGGGCACGGGAACGAGCAGTACTTC.

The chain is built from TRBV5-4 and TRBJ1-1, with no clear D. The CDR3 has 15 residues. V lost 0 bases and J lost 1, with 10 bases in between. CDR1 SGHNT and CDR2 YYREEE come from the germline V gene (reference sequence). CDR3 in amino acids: CASSLGVGQNTEAFF. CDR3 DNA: TGTGCCAGCAGCTTGGGGGTTGGGCAGAACACTGAAGCTTTCTTT.

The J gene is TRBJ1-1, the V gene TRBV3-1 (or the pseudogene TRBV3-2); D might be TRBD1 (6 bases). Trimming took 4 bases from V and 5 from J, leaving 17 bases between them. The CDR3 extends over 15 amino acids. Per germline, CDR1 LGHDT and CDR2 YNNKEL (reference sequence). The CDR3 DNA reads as TGTGCCAGCAGCCCCCTCGTCAGGGGATGGACTGAAGCTTTCTTT. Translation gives CASSPLVRGWTEAFF.

The CDR3 DNA follows: TGTGCCAGCAGGGAGGGAACGGGCAGGGGGCTTACTGAAGCTTTCTTT. Translation: CASREGTGRGLTEAFF. V usage is TRBV7-2 and J usage is TRBJ1-1, with 8 bases that match TRBD1. V dropped 6 bases and J dropped 5; count of bases not matched to a gene: 14. The V gene's germline CDR1 is SGHTA and CDR2 FQGNSA. CDR3 length equals 16 residues.

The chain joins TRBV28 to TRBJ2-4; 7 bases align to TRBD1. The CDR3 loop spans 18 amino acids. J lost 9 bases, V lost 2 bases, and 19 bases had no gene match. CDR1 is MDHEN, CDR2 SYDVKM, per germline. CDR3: CASSLLGAATGRTRIQYF. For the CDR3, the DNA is TGTGCCAGCAGTTTACTTGGGGCCGCGACAGGGCGAACGCGCATTCAGTACTTC.

CDR3 coding DNA: TGTGCCTGGAGTGTAACCCCAGGTCAGCCCCAGCATTTT. It specifies CAWSVTPGQPQHF. The chain carries TRBV30 and TRBJ1-5; unclear D gene. CDR3 size: 13 residues. The ends were cut back, 0 bases at V and 6 bases at J, with 9 bases in the middle. Per germline, CDR1 GTSNPN and CDR2 SVGIG (reference sequence).

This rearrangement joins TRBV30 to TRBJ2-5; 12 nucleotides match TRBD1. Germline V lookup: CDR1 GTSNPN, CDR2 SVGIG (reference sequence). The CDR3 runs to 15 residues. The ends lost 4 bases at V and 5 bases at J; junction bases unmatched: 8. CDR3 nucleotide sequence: TGTGCCTGGATAGAGGGGACAGGGGGCGCGGAGACCCAGTACTTC. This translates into CAWIEGTGGAETQYF.

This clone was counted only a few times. CDR3 bases: TGTGCCAGCCAACTGTACAACTATGGCTACACCTTC. It encodes CASQLYNYGYTF. J is TRBJ1-2 and V is TRBV28; no clear D. The germline V gene has CDR1 MDHEN and CDR2 SYDVKM. With 8 bases removed from V and 2 bases from J, the gap between germline ends came to 9 bases. The CDR3 length is 12 residues.

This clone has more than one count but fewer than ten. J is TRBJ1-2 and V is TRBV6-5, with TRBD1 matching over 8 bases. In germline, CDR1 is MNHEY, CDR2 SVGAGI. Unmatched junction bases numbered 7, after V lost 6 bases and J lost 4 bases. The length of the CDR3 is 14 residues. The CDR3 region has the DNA TGTGCCAGCAGGGTTACAGGGGGAGGCTATGGCTACACCTTC. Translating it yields CASRVTGGGYGYTF.

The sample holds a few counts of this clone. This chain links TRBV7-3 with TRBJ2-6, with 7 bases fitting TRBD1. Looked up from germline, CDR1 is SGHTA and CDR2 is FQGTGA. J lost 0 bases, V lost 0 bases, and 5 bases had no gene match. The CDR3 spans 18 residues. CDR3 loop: CASSLTGGAGSGANVLTF. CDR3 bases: TGTGCCAGCAGCTTAACAGGGGGCGCTGGCTCTGGGGCCAACGTCCTGACTTTC. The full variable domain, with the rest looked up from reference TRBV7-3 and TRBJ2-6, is GAGVSQTPSNKVTEKGKYVELRCDPISGHTALYWYRQSLGQGPEFLIYFQGTGAADDSGLPNDRFFAVRPEGSVSTLKIQRTERGDSAVYLCASSLTGGAGSGANVLTFGAGSRLTVL.

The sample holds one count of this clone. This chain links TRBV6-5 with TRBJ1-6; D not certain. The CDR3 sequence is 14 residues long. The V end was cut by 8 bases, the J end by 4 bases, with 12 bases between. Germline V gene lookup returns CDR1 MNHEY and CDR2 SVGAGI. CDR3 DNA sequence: TGTGCCAGCCTGCCAGCCGGGTATAATTCACCCCTCCACTTT. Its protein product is CASLPAGYNSPLHF.

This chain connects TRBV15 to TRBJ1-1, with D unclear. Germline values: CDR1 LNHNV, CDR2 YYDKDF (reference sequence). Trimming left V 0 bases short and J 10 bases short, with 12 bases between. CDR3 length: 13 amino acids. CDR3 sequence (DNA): TGTGCCACCAGCAGAGATCTAGTGGTGGTAGCTTTCTTT. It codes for CATSRDLVVVAFF.

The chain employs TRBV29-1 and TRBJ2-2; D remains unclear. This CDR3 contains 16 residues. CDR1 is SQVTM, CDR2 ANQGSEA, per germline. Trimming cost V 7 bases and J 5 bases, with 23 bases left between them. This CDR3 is CSDQLLEMGRTGELFF. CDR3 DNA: TGCAGCGACCAACTCCTCGAGATGGGCCGAACCGGGGAGCTGTTTTTT.

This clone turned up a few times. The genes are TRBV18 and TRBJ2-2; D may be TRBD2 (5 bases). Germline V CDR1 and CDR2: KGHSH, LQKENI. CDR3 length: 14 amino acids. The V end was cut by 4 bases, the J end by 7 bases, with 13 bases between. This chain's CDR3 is CASSREIRGGELFF. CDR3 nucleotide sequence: TGTGCCAGCTCACGTGAGATCCGGGGCGGGGAGCTGTTTTTT. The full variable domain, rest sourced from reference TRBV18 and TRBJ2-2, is NAGVMQNPRHLVRRRGQEARLRCSPMKGHSHVYWYRQLPEEGLKFMVYLQKENIIDESGMPKERFSAEFPKEGPSILRIQQVVRGDSAAYFCASSREIRGGELFFGEGSRLTVL.

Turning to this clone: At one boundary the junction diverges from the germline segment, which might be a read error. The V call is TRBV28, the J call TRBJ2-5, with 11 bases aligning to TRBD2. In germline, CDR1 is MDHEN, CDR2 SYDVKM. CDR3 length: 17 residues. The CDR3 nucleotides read TGTGCCAGCAGTCTATGGTCCGGGACTAGCGGCCAAGAGACCCAGTACTTC. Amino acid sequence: CASSLWSGTSGQETQYF.

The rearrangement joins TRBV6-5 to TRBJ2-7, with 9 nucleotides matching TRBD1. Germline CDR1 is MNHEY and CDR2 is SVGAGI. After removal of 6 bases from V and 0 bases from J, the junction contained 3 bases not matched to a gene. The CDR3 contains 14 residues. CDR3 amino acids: CASSGTGHSYEQYV. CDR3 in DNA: TGTGCCAGCAGCGGGACAGGGCACTCCTACGAGCAGTACGTC.

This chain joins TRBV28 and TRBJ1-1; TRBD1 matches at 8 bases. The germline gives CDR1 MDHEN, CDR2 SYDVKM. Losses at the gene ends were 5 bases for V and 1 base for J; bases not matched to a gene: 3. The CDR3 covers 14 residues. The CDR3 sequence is CASSEGQGNTEAFF. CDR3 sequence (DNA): TGTGCCAGCAGTGAAGGACAGGGGAACACTGAAGCTTTCTTT.

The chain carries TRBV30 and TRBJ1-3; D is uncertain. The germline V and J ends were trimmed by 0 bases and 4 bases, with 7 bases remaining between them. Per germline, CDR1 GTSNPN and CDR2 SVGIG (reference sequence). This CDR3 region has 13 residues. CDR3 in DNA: TGTGCCTGGAGTGTTTCCCAAGGAAACACCATATATTTT. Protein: CAWSVSQGNTIYF.

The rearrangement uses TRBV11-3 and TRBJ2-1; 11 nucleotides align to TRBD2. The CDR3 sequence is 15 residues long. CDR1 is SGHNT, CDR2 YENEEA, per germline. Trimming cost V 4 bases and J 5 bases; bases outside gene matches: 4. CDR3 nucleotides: TGTGCCAGCAGCTACCTAGCGGGAGGACACAATGAGCAGTTCTTC. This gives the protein CASSYLAGGHNEQFF.

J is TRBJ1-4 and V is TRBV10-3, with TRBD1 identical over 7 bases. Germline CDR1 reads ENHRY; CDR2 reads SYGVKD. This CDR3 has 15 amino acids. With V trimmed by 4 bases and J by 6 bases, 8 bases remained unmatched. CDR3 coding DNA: TGTGCCATCAGTGGAACAGACAGGGTTGATGAAAAACTGTTTTTT. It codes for CAISGTDRVDEKLFF.

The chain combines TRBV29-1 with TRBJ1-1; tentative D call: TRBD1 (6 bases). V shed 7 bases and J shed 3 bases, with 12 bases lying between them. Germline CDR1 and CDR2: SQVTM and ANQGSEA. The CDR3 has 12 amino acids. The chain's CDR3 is CSESRGDTEAFF. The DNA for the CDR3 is TGCAGCGAAAGCAGGGGAGACACTGAAGCTTTCTTT.